This T cell receptor beta chain is from a study of blood T cell repertoires in COVID-19. Study at large: Nucleic acid was either cDNA or gDNA, and it came from T cells, B-cell-depleted T cells, or PBMCs.

Clinical history as reported by participants underpinned cohort assignment. V trimming: 2 bases; J trimming: 2 bases; junction bases outside the gene matches: 8. The CDR3 spans 17 residues. Germline CDR1 SGHRS, CDR2 YFSETQ. This clone was observed once. In the source study's methods: Amplifying reference gene primers gave estimates of nucleated cell counts. Assay used: immunoSEQ multiplex PCR; TCRdb lists only in-frame clones, some missing. That table furnishes V, J and clone size, whereas the DNA furnished D and trimming. The table includes some 190,000 clones, about four fifths detected once. The receptor was isolated from a woman in her 30s who had been exposed to COVID-19. Sequencing was done on a sample of PBMCs or T cells enriched from blood (not recorded which). The V call is TRBV5-1, the J call TRBJ2-3; TRBD2 agrees at 10 bases. The DNA of the CDR3 is TGCGCCAGCAGCTTTAGGTTAGCGGGGGGACTCACAGATACGCAGTATTTT. Residues: CASSFRLAGGLTDTQYF. Together with reference TRBV5-1 and TRBJ2-3, the CDR3 gives the full variable domain: KAGVTQTPRYLIKTRGQQVTLSCSPISGHRSVSWYQQTPGQGLQFLFEYFSETQRNKGNFPGRFSGRQFSNSRSEMNVSTLELGDSALYLCASSFRLAGGLTDTQYFGPGTRLTVL.